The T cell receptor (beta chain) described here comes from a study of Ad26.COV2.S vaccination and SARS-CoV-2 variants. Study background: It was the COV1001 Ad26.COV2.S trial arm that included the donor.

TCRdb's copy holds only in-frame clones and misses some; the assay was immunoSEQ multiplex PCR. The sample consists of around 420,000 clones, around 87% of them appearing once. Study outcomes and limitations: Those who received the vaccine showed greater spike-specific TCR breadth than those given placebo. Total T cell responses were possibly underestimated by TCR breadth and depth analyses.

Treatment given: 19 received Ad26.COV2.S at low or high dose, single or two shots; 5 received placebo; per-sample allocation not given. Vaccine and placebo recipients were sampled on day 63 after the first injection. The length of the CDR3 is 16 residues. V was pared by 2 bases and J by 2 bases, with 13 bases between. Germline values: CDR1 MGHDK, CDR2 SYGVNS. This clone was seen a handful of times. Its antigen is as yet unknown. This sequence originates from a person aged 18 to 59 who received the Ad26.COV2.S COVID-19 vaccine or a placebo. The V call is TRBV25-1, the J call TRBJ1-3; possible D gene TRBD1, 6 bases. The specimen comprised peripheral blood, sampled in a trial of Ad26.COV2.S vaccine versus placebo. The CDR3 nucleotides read TGTGCCAGCAGTGAACAGCAGGGGTTCGCTGGAAACACCATATATTTT. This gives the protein CASSEQQGFAGNTIYF.